One T cell receptor (beta chain) is described in this entry. There are 13 residues in the CDR3. Germline CDR1 SGHAT, CDR2 FQNNGV. Trimming took 0 bases from V and 2 from J, leaving 5 bases between them. This record comes from a study of cytomegalovirus exposure and HLA in healthy donors. The protocol was immunoSEQ multiplex PCR, while the TCRdb copy is restricted to in-frame clones and leaves out a portion. Here the sample spans over 150,000 clones, roughly nine tenths being singletons. What was sequenced was PBMCs. V gene TRBV11-2 combines with J gene TRBJ2-7; unclear D gene. The receptor comes from a man younger than 35 in good health and CMV-seropositive. The CDR3 loop reads CASSLDVTYEQYF. The CDR3 DNA follows: TGTGCCAGCAGCTTAGATGTTACCTACGAGCAGTACTTC.